The source of this T cell receptor beta chain is a study of primary melanoma T cells and metastatic recurrence (TCRdb year 2020). Turning to the overall study: A total of around 210 primary melanomas made up the cohort, all of stage T2 to T4 and more than 1 mm thick. Whether patient outcome could be predicted by T-cell fraction and T-cell repertoire clonality in primary melanoma tumors was the question this study put to the test. The T-cell fraction measured by TCR beta sequencing was compared against progression-free survival as the clinical outcome. Histopathological grading of tumor-infiltrating lymphocytes was compared with the sequencing-derived T-cell fraction. Study-wide conclusions, independent of this receptor: An effective T-cell-mediated antitumor response in primary melanoma was presented by the authors only as a suggestion rather than as a demonstrated mechanism. Regardless of nodal disease, mitotic rate or ulceration status, a T-cell fraction above 20% appeared to be protective. Reportedly, adding T-cell fraction to tumor thickness improved progression-free survival prediction more than adding any other histopathological variable did. Progression-free survival was reportedly predicted by the tumor T-cell fraction independently of age, mitotic rate, ulceration and thickness.

This clone has a handful of counts. The antigen this receptor binds is unknown. Within one base of it there is no much larger clone, and no base qualities were kept. V loses 3 bases of germline sequence and J loses 5 bases, and the interval between the two ends is 20 bases. The CDR3, cysteine through phenylalanine, is 16 amino acids long. Just CDR3 DNA is preserved here, 48 bases in frame from base 1. As encoded in the germline V gene, CDR1 is SGHNT while CDR2 is YENEEA. The method was the immunoSEQ multiplex PCR assay. High-throughput sequencing of the T-cell receptor beta chain was performed on primary melanoma tumor tissue. For the original study's pipeline: Repertoire analyses included TCRB CDR3 sharing between samples and the distribution of insertions and deletions. A gradient-boosted model ranked how well the T-cell fraction predicted outcome compared with histopathological variables. Not all clones reach the TCRdb copy of this immuneACCESS table, which keeps in-frame sequences only. Checked studies attribute under half of the gap to unresolved V genes and leave the rest unexplained. V, J and clone size derive from that table, while D and trimming were established from the DNA sequence. The sample table lists over a thousand clones, about nine tenths of them with a count of one. The ten most abundant clones make up roughly 12% of the sample.

Each patient's primary melanoma had been surgically resected and was viewed as potentially curable, though still at risk of metastatic recurrence. The source material was melanoma tumor tissue. Recombination joined TRBV11-3 with TRBJ2-7; the D element could tentatively be TRBD1 or TRBD2, as 7 bases agree for each. This receptor was obtained from a human donor with melanoma. The DNA sequence reads TGTGCCAGCAGCTTCCAGACAGGGTCCCGGGGGGACGAGCAGTACTTC. It translates to CASSFQTGSRGDEQYF.